The present entry profiles one T cell receptor (beta chain) with its context. What it binds is unknown. PCR employed 60 Vbeta and 13 Jbeta primers. Clones were sequenced by immunoSEQ multiplex PCR, and TCRdb holds only the in-frame ones, with some missing. Found here are some 150,000 clones, 79% of them singletons; the top ten hold 7.7%. These data come from a study of cytomegalovirus exposure and HLA in healthy donors. The germline V and J ends were trimmed by 3 bases and 0 bases, with 9 bases remaining between them. Germline V gene sequence: CDR1 SQVTM, CDR2 ANQGSEA. The CDR3 runs to 13 residues. Study-level points and caveats: Most TCR sequences were seen very rarely across donors, but some public TCRs occurred in many. Donor immune exposure was known only as CMV serostatus. A later analysis linked a missense DCLRE1C variant to TCR beta V- and J-gene trimming. Excluded were some V segments that proved indistinguishable, including TRBV6-2 and TRBV6-3.

Sequencing was done on a sample of PBMCs. The J gene is TRBJ2-7, the V gene TRBV29-1; D is unclear. This receptor was identified in a young man in good health and CMV-seropositive. The chain's CDR3 is CSVEAGNSYEQYF. Written as DNA, the CDR3 is TGCAGCGTTGAGGCAGGAAACTCCTACGAGCAGTACTTC.